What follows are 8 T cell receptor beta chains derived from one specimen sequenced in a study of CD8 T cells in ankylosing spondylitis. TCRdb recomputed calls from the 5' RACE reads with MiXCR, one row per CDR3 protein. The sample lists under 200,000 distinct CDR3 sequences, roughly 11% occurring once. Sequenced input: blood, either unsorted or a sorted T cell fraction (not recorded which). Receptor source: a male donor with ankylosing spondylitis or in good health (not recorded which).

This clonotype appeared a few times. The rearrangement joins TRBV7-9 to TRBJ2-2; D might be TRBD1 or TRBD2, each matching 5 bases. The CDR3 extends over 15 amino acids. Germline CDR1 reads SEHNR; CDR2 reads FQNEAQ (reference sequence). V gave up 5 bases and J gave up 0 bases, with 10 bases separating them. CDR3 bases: TGTGCCAGCAGCCCCCCGGGGCCGAACACCGGGGAGCTGTTTTTT. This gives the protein CASSPPGPNTGELFF.

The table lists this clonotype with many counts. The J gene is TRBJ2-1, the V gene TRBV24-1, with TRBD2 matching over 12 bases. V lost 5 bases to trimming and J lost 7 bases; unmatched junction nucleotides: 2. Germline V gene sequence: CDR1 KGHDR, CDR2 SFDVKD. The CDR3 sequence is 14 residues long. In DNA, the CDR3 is TGTGCCACCAGTGTGGGACTAGCGGGTAATGAGCAGTTCTTC. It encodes CATSVGLAGNEQFF.

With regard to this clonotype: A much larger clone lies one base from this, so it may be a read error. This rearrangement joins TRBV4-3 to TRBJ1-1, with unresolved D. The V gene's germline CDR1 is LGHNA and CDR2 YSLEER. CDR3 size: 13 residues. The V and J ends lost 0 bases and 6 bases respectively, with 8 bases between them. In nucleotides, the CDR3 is TGCGCCAGCAGCCAAGATCTGGGGTCTGAAGCTTTCTTT. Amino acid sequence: CASSQDLGSEAFF.

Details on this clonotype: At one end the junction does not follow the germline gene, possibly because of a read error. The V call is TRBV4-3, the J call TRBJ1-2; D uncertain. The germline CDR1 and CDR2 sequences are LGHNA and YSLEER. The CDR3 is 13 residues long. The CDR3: CASSQAANYDYTF. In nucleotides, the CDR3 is TGCGCCAGCAGCCAGGCAGCAAACTATGACTACACCTTC.

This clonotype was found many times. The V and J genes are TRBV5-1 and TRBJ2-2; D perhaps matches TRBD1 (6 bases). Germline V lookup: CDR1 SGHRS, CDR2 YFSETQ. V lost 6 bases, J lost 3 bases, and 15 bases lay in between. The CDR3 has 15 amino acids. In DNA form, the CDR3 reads TGCGCCAGCAACAGGGTGAACAGGGACACCGGGGAGCTGTTTTTT. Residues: CASNRVNRDTGELFF.

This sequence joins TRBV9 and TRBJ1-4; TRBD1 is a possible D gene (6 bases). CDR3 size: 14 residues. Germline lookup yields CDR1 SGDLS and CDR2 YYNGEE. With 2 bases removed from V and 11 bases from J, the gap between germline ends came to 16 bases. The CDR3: CASSVDRWTPKLFF. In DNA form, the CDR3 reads TGTGCCAGCAGCGTTGACAGGTGGACCCCCAAACTGTTTTTT.

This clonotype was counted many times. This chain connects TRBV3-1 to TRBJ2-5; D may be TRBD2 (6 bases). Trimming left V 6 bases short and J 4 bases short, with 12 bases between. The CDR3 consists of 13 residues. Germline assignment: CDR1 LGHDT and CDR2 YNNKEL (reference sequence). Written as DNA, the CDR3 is TGTGCCAGCAGGAGGGACTTATTAGAGACCCAGTACTTC. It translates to CASRRDLLETQYF.

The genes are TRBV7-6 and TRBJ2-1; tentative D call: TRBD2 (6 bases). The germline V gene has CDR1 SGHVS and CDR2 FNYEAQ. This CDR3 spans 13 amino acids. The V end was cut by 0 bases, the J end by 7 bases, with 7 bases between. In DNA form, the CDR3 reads TGTGCCAGCAGCTTAGCGCTAGCGAATGAGCAGTTCTTC. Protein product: CASSLALANEQFF. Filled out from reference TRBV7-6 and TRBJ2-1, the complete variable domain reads GAGVSQSPRYKVTKRGQDVALRCDPISGHVSLYWYRQALGQGPEFLTYFNYEAQQDKSGLPNDRFSAERPEGSISTLTIQRTEQRDSAMYRCASSLALANEQFFGPGTRLTVL.